A single sample is the source of the 9 T cell receptor beta chains below, sequenced in a study of T-cell memory formation after mild COVID-19. One entry per CDR3 protein, called by TCRdb with MiXCR from the 5' RACE reads. The sample comprises 200,000 to 300,000 distinct CDR3 sequences, over 15% of which are singletons, and roughly a fifth rests with the top ten. Material for sequencing was PBMCs or a T cell subset sorted from them (not recorded which). These receptor sequences come from a man between 18 and 35 years old who had mild COVID-19 (a few samples of this study predate the infection). Cell type and time point are not known.

CDR3 DNA sequence: TGCAGTGCTAGAGCCGTAGACAGGGCCCGATACAATGAGCAGTTCTTC. Its translation: CSARAVDRARYNEQFF. The genes are TRBV20-1 and TRBJ2-1; 7 nucleotides align to TRBD1. The CDR3 covers 16 residues. V shed 1 base, J shed 4 bases, and the junction held 10 bases outside the gene matches. Germline V gene lookup returns CDR1 DFQATT and CDR2 SNEGSKA (reference sequence).

The chain combines TRBV7-3 with TRBJ2-3; D not certain. Germline V lookup: CDR1 SGHTA, CDR2 FQGTGA. The germline V and J ends were trimmed by 1 base and 3 bases, with 8 bases remaining between them. The CDR3 contains 14 residues. CDR3 residues: CASSLRTPTDTQYF. CDR3 DNA sequence: TGTGCCAGCAGCTTAAGGACCCCGACAGATACGCAGTATTTT.

The chain joins TRBV12-5 to TRBJ2-5; no clear D gene. CDR1 is LGHNT and CDR2 is FRNRAP in the germline V gene. The CDR3 covers 11 residues. The ends were cut back, 5 bases at V and 7 bases at J, with 8 bases in the middle. The CDR3 DNA is TGTGCTAGTGGTACCCCGGGGACCCAGTACTTC. Translated, it gives CASGTPGTQYF. Looking up the rest from reference TRBV12-5 and TRBJ2-5 gives the full variable domain: DARVTQTPRHKVTEMGQEVTMRCQPILGHNTVFWYRQTMMQGLELLAYFRNRAPLDDSGMPKDRFSAEMPDATLATLKIQPSEPRDSAVYFCASGTPGTQYFGPGTRLLVL.

This clonotype was recorded at least ten times. The chain links TRBV9 to TRBJ2-3; 8 bases fit TRBD2. Trimming took 6 bases from V and 2 from J; bases not matched to a gene: 8. CDR1 and CDR2 from the germline V gene are SGDLS and YYNGEE. The CDR3 spans 15 residues. CDR3 DNA sequence: TGTGCCAGCACCCCGGGGGGGGCAATCACAGATACGCAGTATTTT. This gives the protein CASTPGGAITDTQYF.

This clonotype was seen more than once but under ten times. The genes are TRBV27 and TRBJ1-5; 7 bases align to TRBD1. The CDR3 sequence is 14 residues long. Germline V gene data show CDR1 as MNHEY and CDR2 as SMNVEV (reference sequence). V lost 5 bases and J lost 7; bases outside the gene matches: 8. DNA for the CDR3: TGTGCCAGCAGTCTACGACAGGGTCAACAGCCCCAGCATTTT. It translates to CASSLRQGQQPQHF.

This clonotype has just a few counts. The CDR3 nucleotides are TGTGCCAGCAGCTCACCGGGACTAGCGGGGGGACAAGATACGCAGTATTTT. This sequence encodes CASSSPGLAGGQDTQYF. This chain connects TRBV7-2 to TRBJ2-3, with 15 bases that match TRBD2. Germline V lookup: CDR1 SGHTA, CDR2 FQGNSA. The CDR3 runs 17 residues. V lost 4 bases, J lost 5 bases, and 7 bases stayed unmatched.

The gene calls are TRBV20-1 and TRBJ1-2, with D possibly being TRBD1 (5 bases). V gave up 6 bases and J gave up 7 bases, with 15 bases separating them. CDR3 length equals 12 residues. Germline V gives CDR1 DFQATT, CDR2 SNEGSKA (reference sequence). The CDR3 DNA follows: TGCAGTGCGCTGACCAGGGATAGTGGCTACACCTTC. Translating gives CSALTRDSGYTF.

This clonotype was counted a few times. The J gene is TRBJ2-5, the V gene TRBV27, with a weak D call TRBD2 (6 bases). Per the germline V gene, CDR1 is MNHEY and CDR2 is SMNVEV (reference sequence). The CDR3 is 15 residues long. V was cut by 3 bases and J by 2 bases, with 13 bases left in between. The DNA for the CDR3 is TGTGCCAGCAGTTTGTGGGGGGTTGCACAAGAGACCCAGTACTTC. This encodes CASSLWGVAQETQYF.

This clonotype was observed a few times. The chain recombines TRBV4-3 with TRBJ1-1; TRBD1 agrees at 8 bases. The CDR3 is 14 residues long. V trimming: 6 bases; J trimming: 10 bases; junction bases outside the gene matches: 13. CDR1 and CDR2 (germline): LGHNA, YSLEER. The CDR3 loop reads CASSPDRDVSAAFF. The CDR3 DNA follows: TGCGCCAGCAGTCCGGACAGGGACGTTTCTGCAGCTTTCTTT.